A single sample is the source of the 32 T cell receptor beta chains below, sequenced in a study of T cells in localized non-small cell lung cancer. Repertoires were generated with immunoSEQ multiplex PCR, while TCRdb's copy carries only in-frame clones and drops some. The data contain about 59,000 clones, roughly nine tenths of them singletons. Specimen: peripheral blood, collected before any cancer treatment. Receptor source: a man aged 35 to 69 with stage I lung adenocarcinoma.

The chain combines TRBV27 with TRBJ2-2, with 10 positions matching TRBD1. This CDR3 comprises 13 residues. Per germline, CDR1 MNHEY and CDR2 SMNVEV (reference sequence). Losses at the gene ends were 8 bases for V and 6 bases for J; bases not matched to a gene: 3. The CDR3 DNA is TGTGCCAGCGGGACAGGGGATTCCGGGGAGCTGTTTTTT. Protein: CASGTGDSGELFF.

The V gene is TRBV5-1, the J gene TRBJ2-3; TRBD2 agrees at 8 bases. J was trimmed by 3 bases and V by 0 bases; bases with no gene match: 3. This CDR3 is built from 15 residues. Germline V gene lookup returns CDR1 SGHRS and CDR2 YFSETQ. DNA of the CDR3: TGCGCCAGCAGCTTGGTTGGCGGGAGGACAGATACGCAGTATTTT. Amino acid sequence: CASSLVGGRTDTQYF.

The chain employs TRBV7-9 and TRBJ1-2; 7 bases line up with TRBD1. The ends lost 5 bases at V and 4 bases at J; junction bases unmatched: 4. Germline values: CDR1 SEHNR, CDR2 FQNEAQ (reference sequence). The CDR3 length is 13 residues. The CDR3 sequence: CASSRDSTYGYTF. In nucleotides, the CDR3 is TGTGCCAGCAGCCGGGACAGCACCTATGGCTACACCTTC.

V and J are TRBV30 and TRBJ2-7, with 10 bases lining up with TRBD2. The V segment lost 2 bases and the J segment 7 bases; nucleotides outside the gene matches: 8. The CDR3 has 14 residues. Germline V gene lookup returns CDR1 GTSNPN and CDR2 SVGIG (reference sequence). CDR3 bases: TGTGCCTGGAGTCTCCTAGCGGGAGTGTCGGAGCAGTACTTC. It specifies CAWSLLAGVSEQYF.

V usage is TRBV14 and J usage is TRBJ2-7; D unclear. Germline CDR1 and CDR2: SGHDN and FVKESK. V dropped 4 bases and J dropped 0 bases, with 10 bases sitting between them. The CDR3 covers 14 residues. For the CDR3, the DNA is TGTGCCAGCAGCCCGCGGACCTACTCCTACGAGCAGTACTTC. It specifies CASSPRTYSYEQYF. Looking up the rest from reference TRBV14 and TRBJ2-7 gives the full variable domain: EAGVTQFPSHSVIEKGQTVTLRCDPISGHDNLYWYRRVMGKEIKFLLHFVKESKQDESGMPNNRFLAERTGGTYSTLKVQPAELEDSGVYFCASSPRTYSYEQYFGPGTRLTVT.

The chain is built from TRBV7-9 and TRBJ1-4; 7 nucleotides match TRBD1. CDR1 and CDR2 from the germline V gene are SEHNR and FQNEAQ (reference sequence). J gave up 8 bases and V 1 base, and 4 bases lay outside the gene matches. The CDR3 has 14 amino acids. The CDR3 nucleotides are TGTGCCAGCAGCTTAGGGGCAGGGGGAGAAAAACTGTTTTTT. Protein sequence: CASSLGAGGEKLFF. The variable domain in full, completed from reference TRBV7-9 and TRBJ1-4, reads DTGVSQNPRHKITKRGQNVTFRCDPISEHNRLYWYRQTLGQGPEFLTYFQNEAQLEKSRLLSDRFSAERPKGSFSTLEIQRTEQGDSAMYLCASSLGAGGEKLFFGSGTQLSVL.

The J gene is TRBJ2-1, the V gene TRBV6-5; 7 bases agree with TRBD1. J gave up 2 bases and V 4 bases, and 8 bases lay outside the gene matches. CDR1 and CDR2 (germline): MNHEY, SVGAGI. This CDR3 region has 16 residues. CDR3 sequence (DNA): TGTGCCAGCAGTTTAACCCTTGGACAGGCCTACAATGAGCAGTTCTTC. This encodes CASSLTLGQAYNEQFF.

This chain uses TRBV30 with TRBJ2-7; 8 bases are shared with TRBD2. V lost 5 bases and J lost 3; bases outside the gene matches: 9. Looked up from germline, CDR1 is GTSNPN and CDR2 is SVGIG (reference sequence). The CDR3 has 14 residues. CDR3 sequence: CAWASGGKLYEQYF. For the CDR3, the DNA is TGTGCCTGGGCCAGCGGGGGAAAACTCTACGAGCAGTACTTC.

The chain combines TRBV7-2 with TRBJ1-1; D not certain. This CDR3 is 13 amino acids long. V lost 5 bases, J lost 3 bases, and 10 bases lay in between. Looked up from germline, CDR1 is SGHTA and CDR2 is FQGNSA. CDR3 amino acids: CASSRQFDTEAFF. The CDR3 DNA is TGTGCCAGCAGCCGTCAATTCGACACTGAAGCTTTCTTT.

J is TRBJ1-1 and V is TRBV27; D unclear. This CDR3 spans 14 amino acids. Germline V gene sequence: CDR1 MNHEY, CDR2 SMNVEV (reference sequence). V dropped 8 bases and J dropped 3 bases, with 16 bases sitting between them. CDR3 sequence: CASGLAWRDTEAFF. CDR3 in DNA: TGTGCCAGCGGACTGGCCTGGAGAGACACTGAAGCTTTCTTT.

The chain employs TRBV9 and TRBJ2-1, with TRBD2 matching 12 bases. This CDR3 spans 17 amino acids. Germline trimming cut 4 bases from V and 0 bases from J; bases unmatched to any gene: 5. The germline gives CDR1 SGDLS, CDR2 YYNGEE. The CDR3 DNA reads as TGTGCCAGCAGCACACAGACTAGCGGGAGCTCCTACAATGAGCAGTTCTTC. It is translated as CASSTQTSGSSYNEQFF.

The genes are TRBV7-2 and TRBJ2-3; TRBD2 aligns across 9 bases. The junction had 4 bases not matched to a gene; V was cut back by 1 base and J by 2 bases. This CDR3 contains 16 residues. CDR1 and CDR2 from the germline V gene are SGHTA and FQGNSA. The CDR3 DNA reads TGTGCCAGCAGCTTAGGGGCTAGCGGGGCCACAGATACGCAGTATTTT. This codes for CASSLGASGATDTQYF.

This chain uses TRBV2 with TRBJ2-1, with 13 bases aligning to TRBD2. Germline loops: CDR1 SNHLY, CDR2 FYNNEI. The length of the CDR3 is 15 residues. The junction had 3 bases not matched to a gene; V was cut back by 5 bases and J by 5 bases. In DNA, the CDR3 is TGTGCCAGCAGTCTACTAGCGGGAGGGCACAATGAGCAGTTCTTC. Residues: CASSLLAGGHNEQFF.

The CDR3 sequence: CATSRGASVSYNEQFF. The DNA for the CDR3 is TGTGCCACCAGCAGAGGGGCTAGCGTTTCCTACAATGAGCAGTTCTTC. The chain has TRBV15 and TRBJ2-1, with a possible D match to TRBD2 (6 bases). Germline CDR1 reads LNHNV; CDR2 reads YYDKDF (reference sequence). V was clipped by 1 base and J by 1 base, with 11 bases between them. The CDR3 contains 16 residues.

A single count supports this clone. This chain joins TRBV9 and TRBJ2-3, with 7 bases lining up with TRBD2. J was trimmed by 3 bases and V by 3 bases; bases with no gene match: 4. The CDR3 runs to 14 residues. The germline gives CDR1 SGDLS, CDR2 YYNGEE. The CDR3 loop reads CASSDERGTDTQYF. The DNA of the CDR3 is TGTGCCAGCAGCGACGAGCGGGGTACAGATACGCAGTATTTT.

This rearrangement joins TRBV14 to TRBJ2-7, with D possibly being TRBD1 (5 bases). Trimming stripped 4 bases from V and 6 bases from J, with 25 bases between. CDR1 and CDR2 from the germline V gene are SGHDN and FVKESK. The length of the CDR3 is 17 residues. CDR3 DNA sequence: TGTGCCAGCAGCCCTAGACAGTCGATAATCCTAGACGCCGAGCAGTACTTC. Amino acids: CASSPRQSIILDAEQYF.

The rearrangement uses TRBV4-2 and TRBJ2-7; the match to TRBD1 covers 12 bases. The CDR3 sequence is 19 residues long. Germline assignment: CDR1 LGHNA and CDR2 YNFKEQ. V gave up 1 base and J gave up 2 bases; unmatched junction bases: 12. The CDR3 reads CASSQGGTGGRSYAYEQYF. In DNA, the CDR3 is TGTGCCAGCAGCCAAGGCGGGACAGGGGGCCGATCGTACGCCTACGAGCAGTACTTC.

This rearrangement joins TRBV9 to TRBJ2-1, with 10 positions matching TRBD2. This CDR3 is built from 17 residues. Germline CDR1 and CDR2: SGDLS and YYNGEE. The V gene end was trimmed by 0 bases and the J gene end by 6 bases; junction bases not matched to a gene: 9. The CDR3 protein is CASSVAISGRLGNEQFF. The CDR3 DNA sequence: TGTGCCAGCAGCGTAGCTATTAGCGGGAGGCTAGGCAATGAGCAGTTCTTC.

J is TRBJ2-3 and V is TRBV11-3; 7 nucleotides line up with TRBD2. Germline V gene data show CDR1 as SGHNT and CDR2 as YENEEA. V lost 3 bases to trimming and J lost 6 bases; unmatched junction nucleotides: 3. This CDR3 region has 13 residues. CDR3 residues: CASSLMGGDTQYF. CDR3 DNA sequence: TGTGCCAGCAGCTTGATGGGGGGGGATACGCAGTATTTT.

J is TRBJ2-2 and V is TRBV19; D uncertain. The germline gives CDR1 LNHDA, CDR2 SQIVND (reference sequence). V lost 6 bases to trimming and J lost 1 base, with 9 bases between them. This CDR3 spans 14 amino acids. The CDR3 DNA reads as TGTGCCAGTAGGGGGTTTGGGAACACCGGGGAGCTGTTTTTT. It translates to CASRGFGNTGELFF. Full variable domain (outside the CDR3, taken from reference TRBV19 and TRBJ2-2): DGGITQSPKYLFRKEGQNVTLSCEQNLNHDAMYWYRQDPGQGLRLIYYSQIVNDFQKGDIAEGYSVSREKKESFPLTVTSAQKNPTAFYLCASRGFGNTGELFFGEGSRLTVL.

The chain recombines TRBV9 with TRBJ1-6, with D perhaps matching TRBD1 (5 bases). This CDR3 is built from 14 residues. Germline loops: CDR1 SGDLS, CDR2 YYNGEE. Trimming took off 2 bases at V and 7 bases at J, with 10 bases between the two ends. The CDR3: CASSVGTVNSPLHF. The CDR3 nucleotides read TGTGCCAGCAGCGTGGGGACCGTAAATTCACCCCTCCACTTT.

V and J are TRBV29-1 and TRBJ2-7; 7 bases are shared with TRBD2. CDR3 length equals 14 residues. J was trimmed by 0 bases and V by 2 bases; bases with no gene match: 4. CDR1 and CDR2 from the germline V gene are SQVTM and ANQGSEA. The CDR3 protein is CSVETRGSSYEQYF. DNA for the CDR3: TGCAGCGTTGAAACTCGCGGGAGCTCCTACGAGCAGTACTTC.

J is TRBJ1-1 and V is TRBV4-1; no clear D gene. V dropped 2 bases and J dropped 4 bases, with 14 bases sitting between them. The CDR3 spans 15 residues. Per the germline V gene, CDR1 is MGHRA and CDR2 is YSYEKL. The CDR3, as DNA: TGCGCCAGCAGCCAACCGAGGACTCCAATCACTGAAGCTTTCTTT. Its translation is CASSQPRTPITEAFF.

The chain joins TRBV7-6 to TRBJ2-3, with a possible D match to TRBD2 (6 bases). V was shortened by 4 bases and J by 3 bases, with 14 bases between the two germline ends. This CDR3 region has 15 residues. Germline CDR1 is SGHVS and CDR2 is FNYEAQ. This CDR3 is CASSYSGTETDTQYF. CDR3 coding DNA: TGTGCCAGCAGCTACTCCGGGACTGAAACAGATACGCAGTATTTT.

The chain links TRBV7-3 to TRBJ2-1; TRBD2 aligns across 10 bases. V lost 2 bases and J lost 0; bases outside the gene matches: 10. CDR3 length: 19 amino acids. CDR1 and CDR2 (germline): SGHTA, FQGTGA. The CDR3 loop reads CASSLGSGLAASSYNEQFF. CDR3 DNA sequence: TGTGCCAGCAGCTTAGGTTCAGGACTAGCGGCTAGCTCCTACAATGAGCAGTTCTTC.

J is TRBJ2-1 and V is TRBV4-1; 7 nucleotides line up with TRBD2. This CDR3 spans 13 amino acids. After removal of 11 bases from V and 8 bases from J, the junction contained 12 bases not matched to a gene. Germline lookup yields CDR1 MGHRA and CDR2 YSYEKL. CDR3 sequence: CASWGRATDEQFF. CDR3 sequence (DNA): TGCGCCTCGTGGGGGAGGGCCACGGATGAGCAGTTCTTC.

The chain couples TRBV4-1 to TRBJ1-4, with 7 nucleotides matching TRBD1. Losses at the gene ends were 4 bases for V and 8 bases for J; bases not matched to a gene: 7. CDR3 length equals 14 residues. Germline CDR1 reads MGHRA; CDR2 reads YSYEKL. The CDR3 DNA reads as TGCGCCAGCAGCCCAGGGGGGACCGGGGAAAAACTGTTTTTT. Translation: CASSPGGTGEKLFF.

This chain joins TRBV9 and TRBJ2-3; a possible D gene is TRBD1 (5 bases). Trimming removed 4 bases at V and 2 bases at J, with 11 bases between. This CDR3 is built from 14 residues. Germline V gene lookup returns CDR1 SGDLS and CDR2 YYNGEE. CDR3 sequence (DNA): TGTGCCAGCAGCCTCTCGGACATCACAGATACGCAGTATTTT. Translation gives CASSLSDITDTQYF.

V and J are TRBV7-3 and TRBJ1-4; D is uncertain. Trimming stripped 5 bases from V and 3 bases from J, with 7 bases between. The CDR3 contains 13 residues. CDR1 and CDR2 (germline): SGHTA, FQGTGA. As DNA, the CDR3 is TGTGCCAGCAGCAACGGAGCTAATGAAAAACTGTTTTTT. Protein sequence: CASSNGANEKLFF.

V usage is TRBV5-4 and J usage is TRBJ2-3; D might be TRBD2 (6 bases). The germline CDR1 and CDR2 sequences are SGHNT and YYREEE (reference sequence). There are 14 residues in the CDR3. V dropped 4 bases and J dropped 3 bases, with 12 bases sitting between them. CDR3 DNA: TGTGCCAGCAGCCCCCGGGGGAAGACAGATACGCAGTATTTT. Its protein is CASSPRGKTDTQYF.

This clone showed up just once. The V call is TRBV7-9, the J call TRBJ2-1, with TRBD2 matching 7 bases. J was trimmed by 7 bases and V by 2 bases; bases with no gene match: 17. The CDR3 is 18 residues long. Germline CDR1 is SEHNR and CDR2 is FQNEAQ (reference sequence). The CDR3 sequence is CASSLPTSRTPLANEQFF. CDR3 DNA: TGTGCCAGCAGCTTACCGACTAGCAGGACCCCATTGGCGAATGAGCAGTTCTTC.

The V and J genes are TRBV5-1 and TRBJ2-3, with 7 bases lining up with TRBD1. This CDR3 is built from 14 residues. Germline V gene data show CDR1 as SGHRS and CDR2 as YFSETQ. The V and J ends lost 2 bases and 2 bases, in that order; junction bases with no gene match: 2. CDR3 DNA sequence: TGCGCCAGCAGCTTACAGGGGTTCACAGATACGCAGTATTTT. Encoded protein: CASSLQGFTDTQYF.